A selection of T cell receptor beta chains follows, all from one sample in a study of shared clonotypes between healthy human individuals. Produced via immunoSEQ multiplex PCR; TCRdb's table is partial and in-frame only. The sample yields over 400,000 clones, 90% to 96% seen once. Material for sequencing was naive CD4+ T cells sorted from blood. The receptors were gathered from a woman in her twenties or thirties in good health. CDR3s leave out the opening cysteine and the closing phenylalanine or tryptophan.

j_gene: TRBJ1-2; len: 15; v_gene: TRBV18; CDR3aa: ASSRGRGSEANYGYT
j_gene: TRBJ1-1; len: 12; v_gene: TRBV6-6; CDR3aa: ASSGQEMYTEAF
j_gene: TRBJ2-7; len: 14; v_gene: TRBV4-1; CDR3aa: ASSRNLAGVTYEQY
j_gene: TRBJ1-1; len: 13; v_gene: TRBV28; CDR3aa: ASSPPGQGTTEAF
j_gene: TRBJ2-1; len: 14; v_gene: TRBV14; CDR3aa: ASSQDLSLLGNEQF
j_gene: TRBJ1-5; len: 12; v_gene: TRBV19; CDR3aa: ASTQGASNQPQH
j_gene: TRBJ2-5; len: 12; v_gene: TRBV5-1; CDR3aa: ASSFGSPGETQY
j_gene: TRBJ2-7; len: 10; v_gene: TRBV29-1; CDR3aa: SAGRIKYEQY
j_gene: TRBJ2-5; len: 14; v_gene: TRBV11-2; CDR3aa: ASSLNSGSGGETQY
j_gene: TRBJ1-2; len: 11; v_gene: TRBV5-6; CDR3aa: ASSLGANYGYT
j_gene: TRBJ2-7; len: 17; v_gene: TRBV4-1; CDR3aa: ASSSRDGLAGDSTYEQY
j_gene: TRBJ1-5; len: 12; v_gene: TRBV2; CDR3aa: ASSTGPINQPQH
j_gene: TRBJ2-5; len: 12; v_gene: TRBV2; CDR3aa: ASSVGRGPGTQY
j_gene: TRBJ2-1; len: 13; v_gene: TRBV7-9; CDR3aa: ASSPIPTIIREQF
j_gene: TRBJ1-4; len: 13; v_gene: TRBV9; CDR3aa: ASSVTGGRNEKLF
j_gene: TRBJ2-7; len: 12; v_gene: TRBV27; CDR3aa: ASSPGAVRDEQY
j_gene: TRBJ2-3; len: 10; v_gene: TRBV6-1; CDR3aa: ASSETTDTQY
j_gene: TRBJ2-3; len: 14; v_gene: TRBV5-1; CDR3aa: ASSLEDRGGTDTQY
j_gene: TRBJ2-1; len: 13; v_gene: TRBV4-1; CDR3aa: ASSQLAGVSNEQF
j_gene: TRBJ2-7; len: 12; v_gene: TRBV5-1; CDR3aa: ASSNRRAGYEQY
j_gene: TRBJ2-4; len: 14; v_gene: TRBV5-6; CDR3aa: ASSLVVERTKNIQY
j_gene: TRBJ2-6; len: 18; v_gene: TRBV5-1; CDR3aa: ASSSPWGGATISGANVLT
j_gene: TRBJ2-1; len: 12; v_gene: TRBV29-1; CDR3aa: SVGASGRDNEQF
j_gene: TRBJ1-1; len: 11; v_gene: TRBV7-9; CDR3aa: ASSSEQDSEAF
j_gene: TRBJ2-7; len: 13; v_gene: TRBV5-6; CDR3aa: ASSWTGDLFYEQY